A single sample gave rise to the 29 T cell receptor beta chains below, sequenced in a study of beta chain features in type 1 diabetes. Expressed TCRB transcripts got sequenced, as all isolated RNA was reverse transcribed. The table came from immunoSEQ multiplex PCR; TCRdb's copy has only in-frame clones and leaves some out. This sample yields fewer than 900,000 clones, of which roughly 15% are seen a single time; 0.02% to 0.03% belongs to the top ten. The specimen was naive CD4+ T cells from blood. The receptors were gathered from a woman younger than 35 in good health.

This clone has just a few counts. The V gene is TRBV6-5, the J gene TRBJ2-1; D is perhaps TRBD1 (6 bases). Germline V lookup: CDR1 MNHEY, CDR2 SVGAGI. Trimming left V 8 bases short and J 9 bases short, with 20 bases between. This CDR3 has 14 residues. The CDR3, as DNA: TGTGCCAGCCGCAGGGACATGGGAATCCGTGAGCAGTTCTTC. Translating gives CASRRDMGIREQFF.

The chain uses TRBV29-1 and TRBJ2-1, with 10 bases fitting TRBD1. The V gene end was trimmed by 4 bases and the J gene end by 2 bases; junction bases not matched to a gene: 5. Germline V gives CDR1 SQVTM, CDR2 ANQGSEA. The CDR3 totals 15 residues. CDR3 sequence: CSVVGGQGTYNEQFF. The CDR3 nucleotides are TGCAGCGTTGTAGGGGGACAGGGGACCTACAATGAGCAGTTCTTC.

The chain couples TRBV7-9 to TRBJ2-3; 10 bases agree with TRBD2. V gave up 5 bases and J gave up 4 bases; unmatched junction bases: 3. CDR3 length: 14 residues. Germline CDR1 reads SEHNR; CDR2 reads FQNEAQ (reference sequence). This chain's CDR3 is CASSLSGRPDTQYF. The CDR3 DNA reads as TGTGCCAGCAGCCTTAGCGGGAGGCCAGATACGCAGTATTTT.

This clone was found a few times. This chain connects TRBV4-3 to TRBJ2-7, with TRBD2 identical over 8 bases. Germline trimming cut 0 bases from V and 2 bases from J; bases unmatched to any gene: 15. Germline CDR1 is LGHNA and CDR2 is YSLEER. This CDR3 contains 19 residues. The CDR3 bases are TGCGCCAGCAGCCAAGATCCCCCGTTTAGCGGGAACCTCCCCTACGAGCAGTACTTC. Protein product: CASSQDPPFSGNLPYEQYF.

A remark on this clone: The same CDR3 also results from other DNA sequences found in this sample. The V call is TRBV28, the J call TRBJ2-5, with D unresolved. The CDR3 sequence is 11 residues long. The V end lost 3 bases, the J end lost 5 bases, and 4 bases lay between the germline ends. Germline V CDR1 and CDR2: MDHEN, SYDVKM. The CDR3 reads CASSLRETQYF. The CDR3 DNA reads TGTGCCAGCAGTTTGAGGGAGACCCAGTACTTC.

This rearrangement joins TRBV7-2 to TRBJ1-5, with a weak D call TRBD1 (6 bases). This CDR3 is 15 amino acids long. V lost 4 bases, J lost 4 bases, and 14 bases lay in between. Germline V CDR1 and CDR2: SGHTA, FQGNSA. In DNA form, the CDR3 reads TGTGCCAGCAGCTGGGCTGGGGGCCTTAATCAGCCCCAGCATTTT. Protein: CASSWAGGLNQPQHF.

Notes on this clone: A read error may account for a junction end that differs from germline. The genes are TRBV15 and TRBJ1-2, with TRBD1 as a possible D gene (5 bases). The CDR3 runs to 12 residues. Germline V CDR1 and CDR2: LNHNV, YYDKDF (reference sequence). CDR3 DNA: TGTGCCACCAGCAGAGATCGGGACCGACCTCACTTC. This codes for CATSRDRDRPHF.

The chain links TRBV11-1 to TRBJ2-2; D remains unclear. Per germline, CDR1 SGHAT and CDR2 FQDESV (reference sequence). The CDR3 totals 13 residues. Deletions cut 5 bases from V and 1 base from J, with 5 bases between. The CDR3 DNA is TGTGCCAGCAGCGCAGGGAACACCGGGGAGCTGTTTTTT. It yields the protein CASSAGNTGELFF.

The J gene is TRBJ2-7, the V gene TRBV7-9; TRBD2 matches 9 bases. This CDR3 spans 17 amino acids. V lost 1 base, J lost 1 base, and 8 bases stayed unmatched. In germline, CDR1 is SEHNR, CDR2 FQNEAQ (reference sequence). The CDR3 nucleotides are TGTGCCAGCAGCTTAGGGGGACTAGCTCCACCGTCCTACGAGCAGTACTTC. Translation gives CASSLGGLAPPSYEQYF.

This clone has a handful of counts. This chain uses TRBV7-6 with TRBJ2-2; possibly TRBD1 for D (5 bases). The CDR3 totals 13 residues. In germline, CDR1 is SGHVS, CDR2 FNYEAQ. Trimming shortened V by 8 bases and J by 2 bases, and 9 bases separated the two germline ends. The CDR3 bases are TGTGCCAGCGCTCAGGGTAACACCGGGGAGCTGTTTTTT. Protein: CASAQGNTGELFF.

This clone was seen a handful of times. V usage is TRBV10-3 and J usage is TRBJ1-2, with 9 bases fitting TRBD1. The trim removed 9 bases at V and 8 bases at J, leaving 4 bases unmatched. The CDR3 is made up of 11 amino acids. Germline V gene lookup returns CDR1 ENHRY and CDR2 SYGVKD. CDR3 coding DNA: TGTGCCATTACAGGGGGCGACGGCTACACCTTC. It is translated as CAITGGDGYTF.

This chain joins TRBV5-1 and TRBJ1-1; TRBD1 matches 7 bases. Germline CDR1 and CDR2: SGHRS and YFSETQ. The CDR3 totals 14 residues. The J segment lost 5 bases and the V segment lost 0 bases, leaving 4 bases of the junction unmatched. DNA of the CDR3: TGCGCCAGCAGCTTGGGAGGGGGCGGTACTGAAGCTTTCTTT. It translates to CASSLGGGGTEAFF.

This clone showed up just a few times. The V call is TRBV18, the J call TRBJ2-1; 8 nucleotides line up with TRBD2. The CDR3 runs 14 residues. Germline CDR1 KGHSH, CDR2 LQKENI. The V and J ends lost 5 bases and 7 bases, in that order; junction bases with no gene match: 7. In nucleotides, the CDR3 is TGTGCCAGCTCAGCTCGGGAGGGCCTAAATGAGCAGTTCTTC. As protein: CASSAREGLNEQFF. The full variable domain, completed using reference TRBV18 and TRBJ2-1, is NAGVMQNPRHLVRRRGQEARLRCSPMKGHSHVYWYRQLPEEGLKFMVYLQKENIIDESGMPKERFSAEFPKEGPSILRIQQVVRGDSAAYFCASSAREGLNEQFFGPGTRLTVL.

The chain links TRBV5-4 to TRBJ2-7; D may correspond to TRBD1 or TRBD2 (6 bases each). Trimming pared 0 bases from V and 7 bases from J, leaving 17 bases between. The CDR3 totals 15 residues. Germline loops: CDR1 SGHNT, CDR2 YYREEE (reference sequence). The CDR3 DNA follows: TGTGCCAGCAGCTTGGGAGGTCCGGGGGCGGAAGAGCAGTACTTC. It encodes CASSLGGPGAEEQYF.

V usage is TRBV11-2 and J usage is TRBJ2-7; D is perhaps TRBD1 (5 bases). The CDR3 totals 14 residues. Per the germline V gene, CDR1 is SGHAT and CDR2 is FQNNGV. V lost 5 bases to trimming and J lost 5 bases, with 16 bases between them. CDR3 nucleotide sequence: TGTGCCAGCAGCCTCCGGACAAGAACCAACGAGCAGTACTTC. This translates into CASSLRTRTNEQYF.

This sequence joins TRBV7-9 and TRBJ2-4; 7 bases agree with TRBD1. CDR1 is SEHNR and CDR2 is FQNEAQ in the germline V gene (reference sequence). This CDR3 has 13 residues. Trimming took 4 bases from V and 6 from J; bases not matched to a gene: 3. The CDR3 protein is CASSSQGRNIQYF. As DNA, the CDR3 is TGTGCCAGCAGCTCACAGGGGCGAAACATTCAGTACTTC.

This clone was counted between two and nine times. The DNA of the CDR3 is TGCGCCAGCAGCCAAGACGCCAGGGGGGTCGCAGATACGCAGTATTTT. This sequence encodes CASSQDARGVADTQYF. The J gene is TRBJ2-3, the V gene TRBV4-3; TRBD1 might be the D (7 bases). This CDR3 has 16 amino acids. Germline-derived CDR1 and CDR2 are LGHNA and YSLEER. Trimming cost V 0 bases and J 4 bases, with 14 bases left between them.

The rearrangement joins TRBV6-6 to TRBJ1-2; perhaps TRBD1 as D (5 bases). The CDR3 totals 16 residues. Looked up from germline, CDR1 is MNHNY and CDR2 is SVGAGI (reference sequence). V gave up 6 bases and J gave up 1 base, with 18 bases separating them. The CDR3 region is CASRGPGRVDNYGYTF. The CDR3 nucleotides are TGTGCCAGCAGGGGGCCAGGGAGGGTAGATAACTATGGCTACACCTTC.

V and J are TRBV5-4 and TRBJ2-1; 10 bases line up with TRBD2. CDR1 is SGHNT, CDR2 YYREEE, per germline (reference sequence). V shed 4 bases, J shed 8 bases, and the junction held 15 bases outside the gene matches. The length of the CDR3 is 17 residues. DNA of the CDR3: TGTGCCAGCAGCCAAGAATTATGGCTAGCGGGAGACCATGAGCAGTTCTTC. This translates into CASSQELWLAGDHEQFF.

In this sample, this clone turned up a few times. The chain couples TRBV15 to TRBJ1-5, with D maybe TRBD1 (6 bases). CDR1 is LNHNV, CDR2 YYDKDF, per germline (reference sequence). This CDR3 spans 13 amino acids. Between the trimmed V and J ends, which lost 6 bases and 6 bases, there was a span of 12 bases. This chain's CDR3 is CATSWGAGQPQHF. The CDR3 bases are TGTGCCACCAGTTGGGGGGCAGGTCAGCCCCAGCATTTT.

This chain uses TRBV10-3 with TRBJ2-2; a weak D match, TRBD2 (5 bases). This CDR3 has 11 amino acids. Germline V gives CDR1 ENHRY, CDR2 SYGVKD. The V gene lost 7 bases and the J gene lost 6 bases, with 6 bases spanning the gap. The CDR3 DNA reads TGTGCCATCACGAGGGCCGGGGAGCTGTTTTTT. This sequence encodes CAITRAGELFF.

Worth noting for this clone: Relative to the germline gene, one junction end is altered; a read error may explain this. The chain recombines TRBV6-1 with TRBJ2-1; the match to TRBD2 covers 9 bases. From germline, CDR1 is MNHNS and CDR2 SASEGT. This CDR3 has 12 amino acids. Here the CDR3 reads CASSSGTSPLIF. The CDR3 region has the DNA TGTGCCAGCAGCTCCGGGACTAGCCCGTTGATCTTC.

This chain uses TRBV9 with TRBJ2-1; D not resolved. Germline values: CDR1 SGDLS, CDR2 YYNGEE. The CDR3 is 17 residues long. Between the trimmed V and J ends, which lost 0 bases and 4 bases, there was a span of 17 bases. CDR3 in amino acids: CASSVDSGDFSYNEQFF. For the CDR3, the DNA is TGTGCCAGCAGCGTAGACTCAGGAGACTTCTCATACAATGAGCAGTTCTTC.

The CDR3 loop is CSVDPPGEALTDTQYF. The DNA of the CDR3 is TGCAGCGTTGACCCCCCAGGGGAGGCCCTCACAGATACGCAGTATTTT. The chain joins TRBV29-1 to TRBJ2-3; D may match TRBD1 or TRBD2 (6 bases each). In germline, CDR1 is SQVTM, CDR2 ANQGSEA. The CDR3 has 16 residues. The germline V and J ends were trimmed by 3 bases and 2 bases, with 18 bases remaining between them.

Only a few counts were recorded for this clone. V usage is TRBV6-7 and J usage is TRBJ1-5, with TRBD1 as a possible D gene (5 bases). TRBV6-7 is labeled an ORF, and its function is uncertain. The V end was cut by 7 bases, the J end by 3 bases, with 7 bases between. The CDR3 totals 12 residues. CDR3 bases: TGTGCCAGCAAAGGGGACAATCAGCCCCAGCATTTT. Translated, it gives CASKGDNQPQHF.

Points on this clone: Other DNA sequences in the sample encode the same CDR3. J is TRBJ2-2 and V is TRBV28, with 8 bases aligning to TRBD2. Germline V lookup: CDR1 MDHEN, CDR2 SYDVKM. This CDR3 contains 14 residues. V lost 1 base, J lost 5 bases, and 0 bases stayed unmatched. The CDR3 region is CASSLLAGTGELFF. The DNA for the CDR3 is TGTGCCAGCAGTTTATTAGCGGGAACCGGGGAGCTGTTTTTT. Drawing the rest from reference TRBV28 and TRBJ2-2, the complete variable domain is DVKVTQSSRYLVKRTGEKVFLECVQDMDHENMFWYRQDPGLGLRLIYFSYDVKMKEKGDIPEGYSVSREKKERFSLILESASTNQTSMYLCASSLLAGTGELFFGEGSRLTVL.

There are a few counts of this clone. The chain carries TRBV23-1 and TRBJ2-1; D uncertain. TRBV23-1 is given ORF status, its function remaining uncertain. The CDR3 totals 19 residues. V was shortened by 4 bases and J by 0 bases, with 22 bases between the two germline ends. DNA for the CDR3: TGCGCCAGCAGTCCGAGCCCAGGCCGAGAAATTAGCTCCTACAATGAGCAGTTCTTC. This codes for CASSPSPGREISSYNEQFF.

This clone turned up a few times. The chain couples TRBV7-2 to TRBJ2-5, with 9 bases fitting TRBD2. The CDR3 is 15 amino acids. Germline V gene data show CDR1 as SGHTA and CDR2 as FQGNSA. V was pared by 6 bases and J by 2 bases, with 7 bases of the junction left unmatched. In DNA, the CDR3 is TGTGCCAGCAGGTCATTAGCGGGGGTTCAAGAGACCCAGTACTTC. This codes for CASRSLAGVQETQYF.

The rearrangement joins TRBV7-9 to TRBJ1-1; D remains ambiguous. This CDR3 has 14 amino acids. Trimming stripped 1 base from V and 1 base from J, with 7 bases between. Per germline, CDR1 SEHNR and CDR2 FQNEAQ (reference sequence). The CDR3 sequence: CASSLGEWNTEAFF. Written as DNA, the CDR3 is TGTGCCAGCAGCTTAGGGGAGTGGAACACTGAAGCTTTCTTT.